This T cell receptor beta chain was documented in a study of blood T cell repertoires in COVID-19. In the study overall: Both acute and convalescent COVID-19 samples were obtained from the United States, Italy and Spain. PBMCs, B-cell-depleted T cells, or T cells were the source of the cDNA or gDNA that made up the material.

The CDR3 is 15 amino acids. Germline V gene sequence: CDR1 DFQATT, CDR2 SNEGSKA (reference sequence). The junction had 8 bases not matched to a gene; V was cut back by 3 bases and J by 6 bases. Per the original methods: Reference gene primer amplification gave nucleated cell count estimates. Sequenced by immunoSEQ multiplex PCR; TCRdb stores in-frame clones only, minus some. V, J and clone size derive from that table, while D and trimming were established from the DNA sequence. The sample holds 270,000 or so clones, about 89% seen once. This TCR was recovered from a man aged 35 to 55 with acute or convalescent COVID-19. Sequencing input: peripheral blood. The genes are TRBV20-1 and TRBJ1-5; 10 bases match TRBD1. This CDR3 is CSASSRDRGSQPQHF. CDR3 nucleotide sequence: TGCAGTGCTAGTTCCCGGGACAGGGGATCTCAGCCCCAGCATTTT.